These 30 T cell receptor beta chains were sequenced from one sample in a study of shared clonotypes between healthy human individuals. Clones were sequenced by immunoSEQ multiplex PCR, and TCRdb holds only the in-frame ones, with some missing. The table shows 2.5 million or so clones, with 90% to 95% occurring only once. Sequenced material: naive CD4+ T cells sorted from blood. The sample's subset: CD45RA+ positively selected. All receptors come from a man in his late teens or twenties in good health.

The CDR3 DNA reads as TGTGCCAGCAGCCAACAGGTTTCTAGCACAGATACGCAGTATTTT. As protein: CASSQQVSSTDTQYF. The V call is TRBV2, the J call TRBJ2-3; D possibly corresponds to TRBD1 (5 bases). From germline, CDR1 is SNHLY and CDR2 FYNNEI. The V end was cut by 6 bases, the J end by 0 bases, with 13 bases between. The CDR3 contains 15 residues.

V gene TRBV19 combines with J gene TRBJ2-3; 7 bases are shared with TRBD2. The V gene's germline CDR1 is LNHDA and CDR2 SQIVND (reference sequence). The J segment lost 4 bases and the V segment lost 11 bases, leaving 12 bases of the junction unmatched. CDR3 size: 14 residues. CDR3: CAAGVYRAPDTQYF. The DNA for the CDR3 is TGTGCCGCGGGGGTGTACCGGGCCCCAGATACGCAGTATTTT. Full variable domain (rest looked up from reference TRBV19 and TRBJ2-3): DGGITQSPKYLFRKEGQNVTLSCEQNLNHDAMYWYRQDPGQGLRLIYYSQIVNDFQKGDIAEGYSVSREKKESFPLTVTSAQKNPTAFYLCAAGVYRAPDTQYFGPGTRLTVL.

V is TRBV2 and J is TRBJ2-1; D possibly corresponds to TRBD2 (6 bases). Germline-derived CDR1 and CDR2 are SNHLY and FYNNEI. Trimming removed 9 bases at V and 4 bases at J, with 16 bases between. The CDR3 has 14 residues. The CDR3 sequence is CASGAPAGYNEQFF. CDR3 coding DNA: TGTGCCAGTGGGGCTCCGGCGGGGTACAATGAGCAGTTCTTC.

This clone was found once. The DNA for the CDR3 is TGTGCCAGCAGGGGGAGGGCCATTTACAATGAGCAGTTCTTC. Protein: CASRGRAIYNEQFF. The V gene is TRBV2, the J gene TRBJ2-1; 7 bases agree with TRBD2. The germline V gene has CDR1 SNHLY and CDR2 FYNNEI. This CDR3 region has 14 residues. J was trimmed by 4 bases and V by 6 bases; bases with no gene match: 6.

The gene calls are TRBV5-6 and TRBJ2-5, with TRBD1 as a possible D gene (6 bases). Germline V lookup: CDR1 SGHDT, CDR2 YYEEEE. The length of the CDR3 is 15 residues. V lost 4 bases and J 5 bases, leaving 18 bases between the germline ends. CDR3 in amino acids: CASSADVQGWETQYF. CDR3 DNA: TGTGCCAGCAGCGCCGACGTACAGGGTTGGGAGACCCAGTACTTC.

As concerns this clone: Other DNA variants within this sample encode the same CDR3. The CDR3 DNA reads as TGTGCCAGCAGCGTAGAAGGGAGAAGTGGAAACACCATATATTTT. Translated: CASSVEGRSGNTIYF. This chain uses TRBV9 with TRBJ1-3; D not certain. The CDR3 runs 15 residues. Germline assignment: CDR1 SGDLS and CDR2 YYNGEE. V lost 0 bases to trimming and J lost 3 bases, with 10 bases between them.

The V gene is TRBV5-5, the J gene TRBJ1-2; D is undetermined. Germline CDR1 reads SGHKS; CDR2 reads YYEKEE (reference sequence). The CDR3 is made up of 13 amino acids. The ends were cut back, 0 bases at V and 4 bases at J, with 7 bases in the middle. Here the CDR3 DNA reads TGTGCCAGCAGCTTGGACGGACTCTATGGCTACACCTTC. Its protein product is CASSLDGLYGYTF.

Worth noting for this clone: This same CDR3 is encoded by further DNA sequences in the sample. The rearrangement uses TRBV11-2 and TRBJ2-7, with D perhaps TRBD2 (5 bases). This CDR3 contains 13 residues. V was pared by 3 bases and J by 2 bases, with 8 bases between. Looked up from germline, CDR1 is SGHAT and CDR2 is FQNNGV. The CDR3 DNA follows: TGTGCCAGCAGCTTGGAGGCGGCCTACGAGCAGTACTTC. Protein: CASSLEAAYEQYF.

V is TRBV6-6 and J is TRBJ2-7, with D perhaps being TRBD1 or TRBD2 (7 bases each). The CDR3 covers 15 residues. Trimming shortened V by 3 bases and J by 2 bases, and 14 bases separated the two germline ends. Germline V gene lookup returns CDR1 MNHNY and CDR2 SVGAGI (reference sequence). Here the CDR3 reads CASSYDREGPYEQYF. The CDR3 bases are TGTGCCAGCAGTTATGACAGGGAGGGTCCCTACGAGCAGTACTTC.

The chain recombines TRBV5-1 with TRBJ2-3; D not resolved. Trimming took off 0 bases at V and 0 bases at J, with 8 bases between the two ends. This CDR3 is 15 amino acids long. The germline gives CDR1 SGHRS, CDR2 YFSETQ. CDR3 region: CASSLDNLSTDTQYF. The CDR3, as DNA: TGCGCCAGCAGCTTGGATAACCTAAGCACAGATACGCAGTATTTT.

In the case of this clone: Other DNA sequences in this sample translate to the same CDR3. This rearrangement joins TRBV2 to TRBJ2-7; 11 bases fit TRBD1. CDR3 length: 15 amino acids. The germline CDR1 and CDR2 sequences are SNHLY and FYNNEI. V shed 6 bases and J 0 bases; nucleotides not matched to a gene: 4. CDR3 sequence reads: CASSEGTGGSYEQYF. The DNA of the CDR3 is TGTGCCAGCAGCGAGGGGACAGGGGGCTCCTACGAGCAGTACTTC.

This clone has just one count. The junction differs from germline at one of its ends, possibly a read error. The V gene is TRBV7-9, the J gene TRBJ2-7, with D possibly being TRBD1 (6 bases). CDR1 is SEHNR and CDR2 is FQNEAQ in the germline V gene (reference sequence). The length of the CDR3 is 13 residues. CDR3 residues: CASSFRDNIGKEF. The CDR3 DNA follows: TGTGCCAGCAGCTTCCGGGACAACATAGGGAAGGAGTTC.

This chain links TRBV11-2 with TRBJ2-7; D not certain. Germline CDR1 reads SGHAT; CDR2 reads FQNNGV. The CDR3 length is 14 residues. The V gene lost 0 bases and the J gene lost 2 bases, with 8 bases spanning the gap. The CDR3 DNA reads as TGTGCCAGCAGCTTAGATAGAGTACCCTACGAGCAGTACTTC. This gives the protein CASSLDRVPYEQYF.

This chain uses TRBV7-9 with TRBJ2-5; 11 nucleotides align to TRBD2. The last part of the DNA fits TRBJ2-7 better; the J call may be wrong. Germline lookup yields CDR1 SEHNR and CDR2 FQNEAQ (reference sequence). The CDR3 contains 16 residues. The CDR3: CASRPTGTSGSYEQYF. CDR3 coding DNA: TGTGCCAGCAGGCCTACCGGGACTAGCGGATCCTACGAGCAGTACTTC.

This clone was recorded only once. The chain has TRBV7-2 and TRBJ2-7; D is unclear. This CDR3 comprises 13 residues. Germline V lookup: CDR1 SGHTA, CDR2 FQGNSA. V was pared by 2 bases and J by 2 bases, with 7 bases between. The CDR3 loop reads CASSLFSAYEQYF. In DNA form, the CDR3 reads TGTGCCAGCAGCTTATTTTCAGCCTACGAGCAGTACTTC.

The chain uses TRBV30 and TRBJ1-3; 7 positions agree with TRBD1. The CDR3 loop spans 18 amino acids. Germline V gene data show CDR1 as GTSNPN and CDR2 as SVGIG (reference sequence). The V and J ends lost 7 bases and 2 bases, in that order; junction bases with no gene match: 20. The CDR3 region has the DNA TGTGCCTCTAAGTCCTACTGGACAGGAGCTACCCCTGGAAACACCATATATTTT. This codes for CASKSYWTGATPGNTIYF. Full variable domain (outside the CDR3, taken from reference TRBV30 and TRBJ1-3): SQTIHQWPATLVQPVGSPLSLECTVEGTSNPNLYWYRQAAGRGLQLLFYSVGIGQISSEVPQNLSASRPQDRQFILSSKKLLLSDSGFYLCASKSYWTGATPGNTIYFGEGSWLTVV.

This clone was recorded only once. The chain has TRBV4-3 and TRBJ2-1, with D possibly being TRBD2 (6 bases). The CDR3 covers 17 residues. Looked up from germline, CDR1 is LGHNA and CDR2 is YSLEER. Trimming took 0 bases from V and 1 from J, leaving 13 bases between them. The CDR3 region has the DNA TGCGCCAGCAGCCAAGAGGATGGACTAACTTCCTACAATGAGCAGTTCTTC. This encodes CASSQEDGLTSYNEQFF.

This chain links TRBV7-9 with TRBJ2-7; D may be TRBD2 (6 bases). CDR1 is SEHNR and CDR2 is FQNEAQ in the germline V gene (reference sequence). Trimming cost V 1 base and J 1 base, with 14 bases left between them. The CDR3 length is 16 residues. The CDR3 reads CASSLDYSRDSYEQYF. The CDR3 DNA follows: TGTGCCAGCAGCTTAGACTACTCGCGGGATTCCTACGAGCAGTACTTC.

Details on this clone: This sample includes further DNA sequences coding for the same CDR3. V and J are TRBV7-2 and TRBJ1-4; no clear D gene. Per germline, CDR1 SGHTA and CDR2 FQGNSA. Trimming left V 3 bases short and J 7 bases short, with 6 bases between. There are 12 residues in the CDR3. The CDR3 loop reads CASSLRGEKLFF. The DNA for the CDR3 is TGTGCCAGCAGCTTGAGAGGTGAAAAACTGTTTTTT.

The chain combines TRBV18 with TRBJ2-7; TRBD2 is a possible D gene (5 bases). CDR1 and CDR2 from the germline V gene are KGHSH and LQKENI. The V end was cut by 2 bases, the J end by 3 bases, with 11 bases between. The length of the CDR3 is 14 residues. The CDR3 here is CASSPTRGVYEQYF. The CDR3 DNA is TGTGCCAGCTCACCAACACGGGGAGTCTACGAGCAGTACTTC.

This chain connects TRBV30 to TRBJ1-4, with a tentative D call TRBD1 (5 bases). The CDR3 runs 14 residues. Germline lookup yields CDR1 GTSNPN and CDR2 SVGIG (reference sequence). V shed 3 bases and J shed 8 bases, with 16 bases lying between them. The CDR3 loop reads CAWRRYRGGEKLFF. Here the CDR3 DNA reads TGTGCCTGGAGGCGCTACCGGGGCGGCGAAAAACTGTTTTTT.

Notes on this clone: The sample has other DNA sequences that encode this CDR3 too. The chain combines TRBV28 with TRBJ1-5, with 7 bases matching TRBD1. Germline CDR1 is MDHEN and CDR2 is SYDVKM. The junction had 4 bases not matched to a gene; V was cut back by 6 bases and J by 5 bases. The CDR3 has 13 amino acids. CDR3 nucleotide sequence: TGTGCCAGCAGCCTGACAGGGTATCAGCCCCAGCATTTT. As protein: CASSLTGYQPQHF.

The V call is TRBV7-2, the J call TRBJ2-5, with TRBD2 identical over 11 bases. This CDR3 spans 15 amino acids. V lost 3 bases to trimming and J lost 5 bases; unmatched junction nucleotides: 5. CDR1 is SGHTA, CDR2 FQGNSA, per germline. The DNA of the CDR3 is TGTGCCAGCAGCTTTTTAGCGGGAGGGGGGGAGACCCAGTACTTC. This gives the protein CASSFLAGGGETQYF.

This chain links TRBV5-4 with TRBJ2-2; 8 bases align to TRBD1. The junction had 7 bases not matched to a gene; V was cut back by 4 bases and J by 5 bases. From germline, CDR1 is SGHNT and CDR2 YYREEE (reference sequence). This CDR3 spans 15 amino acids. The chain's CDR3 is CASSPTGTGTGELFF. The CDR3 region has the DNA TGTGCCAGCAGCCCTACCGGGACAGGTACCGGGGAGCTGTTTTTT.

The rearrangement uses TRBV10-3 and TRBJ2-1; 9 positions match TRBD1. The CDR3 runs to 14 residues. Germline V gene lookup returns CDR1 ENHRY and CDR2 SYGVKD. Trimming removed 6 bases from V and 4 bases from J; junction bases left unmatched: 4. The CDR3 region has the DNA TGTGCCATCAGCACAGGGGGCCTTTACAATGAGCAGTTCTTC. Protein sequence: CAISTGGLYNEQFF.

V usage is TRBV2 and J usage is TRBJ2-2; no firm D call. Germline assignment: CDR1 SNHLY and CDR2 FYNNEI. V was cut by 4 bases and J by 8 bases, with 11 bases left in between. The CDR3 has 13 residues. CDR3 protein: CASSGAGVGELFF. The CDR3 DNA is TGTGCCAGCAGTGGGGCCGGTGTGGGGGAGCTGTTTTTT.

V and J are TRBV19 and TRBJ2-1, with 7 positions matching TRBD1. CDR1 is LNHDA, CDR2 SQIVND, per germline (reference sequence). This CDR3 is 17 amino acids long. V was pared by 3 bases and J by 2 bases, with 10 bases of the junction left unmatched. CDR3: CASSMARQGNPYNEQFF. The DNA of the CDR3 is TGTGCCAGTAGTATGGCGAGACAGGGAAACCCCTACAATGAGCAGTTCTTC.

The chain is built from TRBV7-9 and TRBJ1-1; D uncertain. Germline V gives CDR1 SEHNR, CDR2 FQNEAQ (reference sequence). CDR3 size: 12 residues. V shed 6 bases and J shed 1 base, with 6 bases lying between them. CDR3: CASRKQNTEAFF. DNA of the CDR3: TGTGCCAGCAGAAAACAGAACACTGAAGCTTTCTTT. Filled out from reference TRBV7-9 and TRBJ1-1, the complete variable domain reads DTGVSQNPRHKITKRGQNVTFRCDPISEHNRLYWYRQTLGQGPEFLTYFQNEAQLEKSRLLSDRFSAERPKGSFSTLEIQRTEQGDSAMYLCASRKQNTEAFFGQGTRLTVV.

The V and J genes are TRBV27 and TRBJ1-5; possibly TRBD1 for D (6 bases). Trimming removed 6 bases at V and 1 base at J, with 19 bases between. Germline loops: CDR1 MNHEY, CDR2 SMNVEV (reference sequence). The CDR3 sequence is 17 residues long. The CDR3 region is CASRIGSGGASNQPQHF. CDR3 DNA: TGTGCCAGCAGAATCGGGTCGGGGGGCGCCAGCAATCAGCCCCAGCATTTT.

The rearrangement joins TRBV4-1 to TRBJ2-6; D is uncertain. V was shortened by 2 bases and J by 0 bases, with 5 bases between the two germline ends. The length of the CDR3 is 15 residues. Looked up from germline, CDR1 is MGHRA and CDR2 is YSYEKL. CDR3 loop: CASSQIISGANVLTF. The CDR3 DNA is TGCGCCAGCAGCCAAATAATCTCTGGGGCCAACGTCCTGACTTTC.